The 29 T cell receptor beta chains reported below all come from one sample, sequenced in a study of neurological immune-mediated disorders. TCRdb re-derived calls from the 5' RACE reads in MiXCR, one entry per CDR3 protein. The sample includes roughly 80,000 distinct CDR3 sequences, roughly 17% of them seen just once. Source material: PBMCs. These receptors were collected from a woman in her 40s in good health.

This clonotype was counted a few times. The CDR3: CASSYAPGSWFF. The CDR3 DNA sequence: TGTGCCAGCAGTTACGCTCCTGGCAGTTGGTTCTTC. The gene calls are TRBV6-6 and TRBJ2-1; D call uncertain. Looked up from germline, CDR1 is MNHNY and CDR2 is SVGAGI (reference sequence). Trimming shortened V by 2 bases and J by 15 bases, and 14 bases separated the two germline ends. The CDR3 is made up of 12 amino acids.

At least ten counts were recorded for this clonotype. The gene calls are TRBV12-3 or TRBV12-4 and TRBJ2-5; D remains ambiguous. This CDR3 contains 15 residues. Trimming cost V 5 bases and J 1 base, with 14 bases left between them. CDR3 bases: TGTGCCAGCAGTCCCCCTCTTCACCCCCAAGAGACCCAGTACTTC. This sequence encodes CASSPPLHPQETQYF.

Many counts were recorded for this clonotype. The chain combines TRBV7-8 with TRBJ2-1; 9 bases map to TRBD1. Germline V gene data show CDR1 as SGHVS and CDR2 as FQNEAQ. The V gene end was trimmed by 4 bases and the J gene end by 8 bases; junction bases not matched to a gene: 6. This CDR3 is built from 14 residues. The CDR3 nucleotides read TGTGCCAGCAGCTCCCGGGACAGGGAATATGAGCAGTTCTTC. It is translated as CASSSRDREYEQFF.

This clonotype has a count of ten or more. The chain couples TRBV7-2 to TRBJ2-7; unclear D gene. The CDR3 runs to 15 residues. Per germline, CDR1 SGHTA and CDR2 FQGNSA. V was trimmed by 1 base and J by 2 bases, leaving 12 bases between them. Here the CDR3 DNA reads TGTGCCAGCAGCTTAGAGGTGGCAGGCCCCTACGAGCAGTACGTC. Translating gives CASSLEVAGPYEQYV.

The sample holds many counts of this clonotype. The chain has TRBV5-1 and TRBJ1-1; TRBD1 might be the D (6 bases). CDR1 and CDR2 from the germline V gene are SGHRS and YFSETQ. Trimming removed 2 bases at V and 1 base at J, with 15 bases between. The CDR3 runs 16 residues. CDR3 loop: CASSFGGGGRNTEAFF. The CDR3 nucleotides are TGCGCCAGCAGCTTCGGGGGCGGAGGGAGGAACACTGAAGCTTTCTTT.

This clonotype was seen repeatedly, ten times or more. The chain combines TRBV4-1 with TRBJ2-1; 7 nucleotides agree with TRBD1. The germline gives CDR1 MGHRA, CDR2 YSYEKL. The J segment lost 0 bases and the V segment lost 5 bases, leaving 4 bases of the junction unmatched. The CDR3 covers 15 residues. CDR3 loop: CASSSGQVSYNEQFF. As DNA, the CDR3 is TGCGCCAGCAGCTCCGGACAGGTCTCCTACAATGAGCAGTTCTTC.

This CDR3 reads CASSFRQINQPQHF. Here the CDR3 DNA reads TGTGCCAGCAGTTTCAGACAGATAAATCAGCCCCAGCATTTT. J is TRBJ1-5 and V is TRBV12-3 or TRBV12-4, with D perhaps matching TRBD1 (5 bases). Deletions cut 3 bases from V and 4 bases from J, with 10 bases between. The CDR3 totals 14 residues.

There are many counts of this clonotype. The gene calls are TRBV9 and TRBJ1-1; D is undetermined. The CDR3 runs to 15 residues. Looked up from germline, CDR1 is SGDLS and CDR2 is YYNGEE. Trimming took 0 bases from V and 4 from J, leaving 13 bases between them. In DNA, the CDR3 is TGTGCCAGCAGCGTAGATCCGGGATCGGGCACTGAAGCTTTCTTT. Translation: CASSVDPGSGTEAFF.

Comments on this clonotype: At one boundary the junction diverges from the germline segment, which might be a read error. The chain is built from TRBV5-5 and TRBJ1-2; D might be TRBD1 (5 bases). The germline V gene has CDR1 SGHKS and CDR2 YYEKEE (reference sequence). The CDR3 loop spans 14 amino acids. CDR3 protein: CASSLYLDSYDYTF. CDR3 bases: TGTGCCAGCAGCCTATATTTAGACAGTTATGACTACACCTTC.

This clonotype was counted ten times or more. CDR3 in amino acids: CSVDPTGGRETQYF. For the CDR3, the DNA is TGCAGCGTTGACCCTACAGGGGGGAGGGAGACCCAGTACTTC. This chain uses TRBV29-1 with TRBJ2-5; TRBD1 aligns across 8 bases. The CDR3 has 14 residues. Looked up from germline, CDR1 is SQVTM and CDR2 is ANQGSEA. J gave up 5 bases and V 3 bases, and 8 bases lay outside the gene matches.

This clonotype was seen many times. J is TRBJ1-2 and V is TRBV5-1; no clear D. Deletions cut 0 bases from V and 8 bases from J, with 17 bases between. The germline V gene encodes CDR1 SGHRS and CDR2 YFSETQ. The CDR3 runs 15 residues. The CDR3, as DNA: TGCGCCAGCAGCTTGGATGGCCCGGACCAGGAAGGCTACACCTTC. It translates to CASSLDGPDQEGYTF. Together with reference TRBV5-1 and TRBJ1-2, the CDR3 gives the full variable domain: KAGVTQTPRYLIKTRGQQVTLSCSPISGHRSVSWYQQTPGQGLQFLFEYFSETQRNKGNFPGRFSGRQFSNSRSEMNVSTLELGDSALYLCASSLDGPDQEGYTFGSGTRLTVV.

The sample holds many counts of this clonotype. This rearrangement joins TRBV20-1 to TRBJ2-3, with 14 nucleotides matching TRBD2. The ends lost 4 bases at V and 4 bases at J; junction bases unmatched: 4. The CDR3 loop spans 15 amino acids. CDR1 and CDR2 from the germline V gene are DFQATT and SNEGSKA (reference sequence). In DNA, the CDR3 is TGCAGTGCTACCACGACTAGCGGGGGGGCAGATACGCAGTATTTT. It translates to CSATTTSGGADTQYF.

Ten or more counts support this clonotype. The J gene is TRBJ2-7, the V gene TRBV7-2; D is uncertain. The germline CDR1 and CDR2 sequences are SGHTA and FQGNSA. V lost 5 bases and J lost 0, with 17 bases in between. The CDR3 contains 16 residues. The CDR3 region has the DNA TGTGCCAGCAGCCAGGTCGGTCAGGTCGCCTCCTACGAGCAGTACTTC. This sequence encodes CASSQVGQVASYEQYF.

In its sample, this clonotype was seen many times. The chain couples TRBV20-1 to TRBJ1-6; D unclear. Trimming pared 3 bases from V and 0 bases from J, leaving 9 bases between. From germline, CDR1 is DFQATT and CDR2 SNEGSKA (reference sequence). This CDR3 is built from 15 residues. CDR3 sequence (DNA): TGCAGTGCTAGTAACCTGAACTCCTATAATTCACCCCTCCACTTT. It translates to CSASNLNSYNSPLHF.

This clonotype was detected ten times or more. The V call is TRBV5-1, the J call TRBJ1-6, with D unclear. Trimming removed 4 bases from V and 10 bases from J, with 18 bases in between. The CDR3 has 15 residues. Looked up from germline, CDR1 is SGHRS and CDR2 is YFSETQ. CDR3 protein: CASSATSAKNSPLHF. The CDR3, as DNA: TGCGCCAGCAGCGCTACATCGGCGAAAAACTCACCCCTCCACTTT.

Ten or more counts support this clonotype. The gene calls are TRBV27 and TRBJ1-1, with 7 nucleotides matching TRBD1. Unmatched junction bases numbered 7, after V lost 6 bases and J lost 0 bases. The CDR3 loop spans 15 amino acids. From germline, CDR1 is MNHEY and CDR2 SMNVEV (reference sequence). The CDR3 loop reads CASRGEGQLNTEAFF. The CDR3 DNA is TGTGCCAGCAGAGGTGAGGGACAGCTGAACACTGAAGCTTTCTTT.

The sample holds many counts of this clonotype. The CDR3 region is CASSQDLGEDGFNYGYTF. CDR3 in DNA: TGCGCCAGCAGCCAAGACTTGGGGGAAGATGGTTTCAACTATGGCTACACCTTC. The chain has TRBV4-3 and TRBJ1-2, with D possibly TRBD1 on 5 matching bases. Looked up from germline, CDR1 is LGHNA and CDR2 is YSLEER. The CDR3 loop spans 18 amino acids. Trimming shortened V by 0 bases and J by 2 bases, and 19 bases separated the two germline ends.

This clonotype was seen repeatedly, ten times or more. V is TRBV20-1 and J is TRBJ1-1; TRBD1 is a possible D gene (6 bases). The CDR3 length is 12 residues. Trimming stripped 6 bases from V and 6 bases from J, with 14 bases between. Germline assignment: CDR1 DFQATT and CDR2 SNEGSKA (reference sequence). CDR3 bases: TGCAGTGCCCTCGGGGGGCTGGCTGAAGCTTTCTTT. It specifies CSALGGLAEAFF.

This clonotype has a count of ten or more. This chain joins TRBV20-1 and TRBJ2-1; TRBD2 agrees at 10 bases. After removal of 3 bases from V and 5 bases from J, the junction contained 4 bases not matched to a gene. The CDR3 is 14 residues long. The germline V gene encodes CDR1 DFQATT and CDR2 SNEGSKA (reference sequence). Here the CDR3 reads CSARGLALNNEQFF. In nucleotides, the CDR3 is TGCAGTGCTAGGGGACTAGCGCTAAACAATGAGCAGTTCTTC.

In this sample, this clonotype turned up many times. This chain joins TRBV5-1 and TRBJ2-7; D call uncertain. The CDR3 consists of 13 residues. Germline assignment: CDR1 SGHRS and CDR2 YFSETQ. The V gene lost 5 bases and the J gene lost 0 bases, with 9 bases spanning the gap. DNA of the CDR3: TGCGCCAGCAGAGACTCCAACTCCTACGAGCAGTACTTC. This encodes CASRDSNSYEQYF.

As for this clonotype: Compared with germline, one end of the junction differs, possibly owing to a read error. The gene calls are TRBV5-1 and TRBJ2-5; a weak D match, TRBD2 (5 bases). The CDR3 is made up of 11 amino acids. Germline V lookup: CDR1 SGHRS, CDR2 YFSETQ. The CDR3 region is CARSFGETQYF. Written as DNA, the CDR3 is TGCGCCCGCAGCTTTGGGGAGACACAGTACTTC.

This clonotype occurred many times. The rearrangement joins TRBV6-5 to TRBJ2-3; D ambiguous. The CDR3 runs 16 residues. CDR1 is MNHEY and CDR2 is SVGAGI in the germline V gene. Trimming shortened V by 0 bases and J by 4 bases, and 14 bases separated the two germline ends. CDR3 loop: CASSYSPDLGADTQYF. The CDR3 DNA is TGTGCCAGCAGTTACTCTCCGGATCTTGGCGCAGATACGCAGTATTTT.

The table lists this clonotype with many counts. V usage is TRBV29-1 and J usage is TRBJ2-3; 10 bases are a match to TRBD2. J gave up 6 bases and V 7 bases, and 7 bases lay outside the gene matches. The germline gives CDR1 SQVTM, CDR2 ANQGSEA. This CDR3 is 13 amino acids long. CDR3 bases: TGCAGCGGACGACTAGCGGGTACCGATACGCAGTATTTT. This gives the protein CSGRLAGTDTQYF.

This clonotype appeared many times. The V and J genes are TRBV6-4 and TRBJ1-1; D not certain. The CDR3 is made up of 13 amino acids. V lost 5 bases, J lost 1 base, and 8 bases lay in between. CDR1 and CDR2 from the germline V gene are MRHNA and SNTAGT. The CDR3 DNA is TGTGCCAGCAGTAGCTCTCCGAACACTGAAGCTTTCTTT. Amino acids: CASSSSPNTEAFF.

The chain combines TRBV3-1 with TRBJ1-2; D unresolved. In germline, CDR1 is LGHDT, CDR2 YNNKEL (reference sequence). The CDR3 consists of 14 residues. V was clipped by 1 base and J by 0 bases, with 6 bases between them. DNA for the CDR3: TGTGCCAGCAGCCAAGCGTCGGCTAACTATGGCTACACCTTC. It is translated as CASSQASANYGYTF.

At least ten counts were recorded for this clonotype. The rearrangement joins TRBV29-1 to TRBJ1-3; no clear D gene. Trimming shortened V by 2 bases and J by 0 bases, and 8 bases separated the two germline ends. CDR1 is SQVTM and CDR2 is ANQGSEA in the germline V gene. This CDR3 comprises 14 residues. The CDR3 here is CSVERRSSGNTIYF. As DNA, the CDR3 is TGCAGCGTTGAACGACGCAGCTCTGGAAACACCATATATTTT.

This clonotype appeared many times. V and J are TRBV15 and TRBJ2-5, with 11 bases that match TRBD2. Germline values: CDR1 LNHNV, CDR2 YYDKDF (reference sequence). The CDR3 spans 18 residues. The trim removed 0 bases at V and 1 base at J, leaving 7 bases unmatched. The CDR3 spells CATSRDPSGGKIQETQYF. CDR3 in DNA: TGTGCCACCAGCAGAGATCCTAGCGGGGGGAAAATCCAAGAGACCCAGTACTTC. Full variable domain (missing parts from reference TRBV15 and TRBJ2-5): DAMVIQNPRYQVTQFGKPVTLSCSQTLNHNVMYWYQQKSSQAPKLLFHYYDKDFNNEADTPDNFQSRRPNTSFCFLDIRSPGLGDTAMYLCATSRDPSGGKIQETQYFGPGTRLLVL.

This clonotype was recorded at least ten times. CDR3 residues: CASSLSLGRETQYF. The CDR3 DNA sequence: TGTGCCAGCAGCTTAAGTCTGGGGCGGGAGACCCAGTACTTC. The J gene is TRBJ2-5, the V gene TRBV7-9, with D perhaps matching TRBD1 (5 bases). Germline values: CDR1 SEHNR, CDR2 FQNEAQ (reference sequence). This CDR3 is 14 amino acids long. V gave up 2 bases and J gave up 5 bases, with 12 bases separating them.

In its sample, this clonotype was seen many times. V and J are TRBV12-3 or TRBV12-4 and TRBJ2-2; no reliable D call. CDR3 length equals 16 residues. Trimming left V 6 bases short and J 4 bases short, with 18 bases between. The CDR3, as DNA: TGTGCCAGCAGCCTTCTTTGGCCGGAGTCCACCGGGGAGCTGTTTTTT. This encodes CASSLLWPESTGELFF.